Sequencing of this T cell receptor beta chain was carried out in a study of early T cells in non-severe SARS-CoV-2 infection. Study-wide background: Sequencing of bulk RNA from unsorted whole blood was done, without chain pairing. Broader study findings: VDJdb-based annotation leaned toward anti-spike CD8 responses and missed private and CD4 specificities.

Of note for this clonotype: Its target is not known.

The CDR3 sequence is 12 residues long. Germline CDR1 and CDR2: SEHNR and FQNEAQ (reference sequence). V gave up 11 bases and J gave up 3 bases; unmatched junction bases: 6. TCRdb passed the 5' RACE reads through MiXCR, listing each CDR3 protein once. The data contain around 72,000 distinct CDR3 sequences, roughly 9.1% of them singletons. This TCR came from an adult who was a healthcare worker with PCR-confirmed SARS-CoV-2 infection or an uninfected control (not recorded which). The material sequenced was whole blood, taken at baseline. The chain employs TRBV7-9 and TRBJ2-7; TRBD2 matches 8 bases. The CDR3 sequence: CAAGGANYEQYF. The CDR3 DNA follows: TGTGCCGCCGGGGGGGCCAACTACGAGCAGTACTTC.